These 16 T cell receptor beta chains came from one sample sequenced in a study of T cell responses to AZD1222 COVID-19 vaccine. TCRdb's copy holds only in-frame clones and misses some; the assay was immunoSEQ multiplex PCR. The sample lists roughly 110,000 clones; 84% were seen once. Sequencing was performed on peripheral blood, taken on day 0 of AZD1222 vaccination. These receptors all stem from an adult in good health.

The chain uses TRBV15 and TRBJ2-2; 7 nucleotides align to TRBD1. CDR1 and CDR2 from the germline V gene are LNHNV and YYDKDF (reference sequence). The CDR3 consists of 16 residues. With 2 bases clipped from V and 6 bases from J, the junction kept 9 bases outside the gene matches. CDR3 amino acids: CATSRIDRARAGELFF. CDR3 nucleotides: TGTGCCACCAGCAGAATCGACAGGGCCCGGGCCGGGGAGCTGTTTTTT.

CDR3 DNA: TGTGCCAGCAGTGAACAACTGTCAGACGGAAACACCATATATTTT. Its protein is CASSEQLSDGNTIYF. The chain is built from TRBV6-1 and TRBJ1-3; the D is unclear. The CDR3 length is 15 residues. V was clipped by 2 bases and J by 4 bases, with 12 bases between them. CDR1 and CDR2 (germline): MNHNS, SASEGT.

This clone came up a few times. The J gene is TRBJ2-1, the V gene TRBV7-9, with D possibly TRBD2 on 6 matching bases. The CDR3 spans 15 residues. Germline CDR1 and CDR2: SEHNR and FQNEAQ (reference sequence). The V and J ends lost 1 base and 6 bases respectively, with 13 bases between them. The DNA of the CDR3 is TGTGCCAGCAGCTTAGAAGTACGGGGGAGCAATGAGCAGTTCTTC. This encodes CASSLEVRGSNEQFF.

The V gene is TRBV28, the J gene TRBJ1-2; D is possibly TRBD1 (5 bases). Germline CDR1 reads MDHEN; CDR2 reads SYDVKM. Trimming pared 7 bases from V and 1 base from J, leaving 10 bases between. The CDR3 loop spans 13 amino acids. As DNA, the CDR3 is TGTGCCAGCACAGGGCTGATTAACTATGGCTACACCTTC. Encoded protein: CASTGLINYGYTF.

The chain has TRBV27 and TRBJ1-5; unclear D gene. Per germline, CDR1 MNHEY and CDR2 SMNVEV (reference sequence). The V end lost 6 bases, the J end lost 2 bases, and 11 bases lay between the germline ends. The CDR3 has 14 residues. The DNA for the CDR3 is TGTGCCAGCAGCCGGACGAGGGGCAATCAGCCCCAGCATTTT. This translates into CASSRTRGNQPQHF.

The chain has TRBV5-1 and TRBJ1-1; 9 bases are a match to TRBD1. There are 15 residues in the CDR3. Losses at the gene ends were 3 bases for V and 7 bases for J; bases not matched to a gene: 10. The germline gives CDR1 SGHRS, CDR2 YFSETQ. CDR3: CASSSIPGTGFEAFF. CDR3 coding DNA: TGCGCCAGCAGCTCTATACCCGGGACAGGGTTTGAAGCTTTCTTT.

The chain recombines TRBV5-1 with TRBJ2-7; 8 nucleotides align to TRBD1. V was clipped by 4 bases and J by 6 bases; unmatched bases: 9. This CDR3 contains 14 residues. Germline CDR1 SGHRS, CDR2 YFSETQ. As DNA, the CDR3 is TGCGCCAGCAGCGCGTCGAGGACAGGGACCGAGCAGTACTTC. The encoded protein is CASSASRTGTEQYF.

This chain connects TRBV5-1 to TRBJ2-7, with D maybe TRBD2 (6 bases). The CDR3 extends over 12 amino acids. V dropped 5 bases and J dropped 5 bases, with 11 bases sitting between them. CDR1 and CDR2 (germline): SGHRS, YFSETQ. CDR3 DNA: TGCGCCAGCAGTTCCAGGGAGGACGAGCAGTACTTC. Amino acid sequence: CASSSREDEQYF.

The J gene is TRBJ2-1, the V gene TRBV18; D not certain. Germline lookup yields CDR1 KGHSH and CDR2 LQKENI. The CDR3 is 13 residues long. V was trimmed by 4 bases and J by 1 base, leaving 5 bases between them. Here the CDR3 reads CASSRNSYNEQFF. Here the CDR3 DNA reads TGTGCCAGCTCACGCAATTCCTACAATGAGCAGTTCTTC.

This clone was seen just once. This chain links TRBV2 with TRBJ1-2; 7 nucleotides align to TRBD1. Germline trimming cut 7 bases from V and 4 bases from J; bases unmatched to any gene: 9. CDR1 is SNHLY and CDR2 is FYNNEI in the germline V gene. The CDR3 length is 14 residues. The CDR3 region is CASTQQGSVYGYTF. In DNA, the CDR3 is TGTGCCAGCACCCAACAGGGGAGTGTCTATGGCTACACCTTC. The entire variable domain, with the rest obtained from reference TRBV2 and TRBJ1-2, is as follows: EPEVTQTPSHQVTQMGQEVILRCVPISNHLYFYWYRQILGQKVEFLVSFYNNEISEKSEIFDDQFSVERPDGSNFTLKIRSTKLEDSAMYFCASTQQGSVYGYTFGSGTRLTVV.

The rearrangement links TRBV5-4 to TRBJ1-6, with D possibly matching TRBD1 (6 bases). The CDR3 is 15 residues long. CDR1 and CDR2 (germline): SGHNT, YYREEE (reference sequence). V was clipped by 0 bases and J by 4 bases, with 8 bases between them. CDR3 amino acids: CASSLGQVYNSPLHF. CDR3 sequence (DNA): TGTGCCAGCAGCTTGGGACAGGTTTATAATTCACCCCTCCACTTT.

The chain is built from TRBV18 and TRBJ1-2; 9 bases line up with TRBD1. In germline, CDR1 is KGHSH, CDR2 LQKENI. The CDR3 is made up of 14 amino acids. V lost 1 base, J lost 4 bases, and 1 base stayed unmatched. As DNA, the CDR3 is TGTGCCAGCTCACCACAGGGACAGGGCTATGGCTACACCTTC. It translates to CASSPQGQGYGYTF.

This chain joins TRBV18 and TRBJ2-1; D gene uncertain. Looked up from germline, CDR1 is KGHSH and CDR2 is LQKENI. The ends were cut back, 3 bases at V and 6 bases at J, with 15 bases in the middle. This CDR3 has 15 amino acids. The CDR3, as DNA: TGTGCCAGCTCACCCAATCCCGGGCCACCCAATGAGCAGTTCTTC. This translates into CASSPNPGPPNEQFF. The full variable domain, its missing parts supplied by reference TRBV18 and TRBJ2-1, is NAGVMQNPRHLVRRRGQEARLRCSPMKGHSHVYWYRQLPEEGLKFMVYLQKENIIDESGMPKERFSAEFPKEGPSILRIQQVVRGDSAAYFCASSPNPGPPNEQFFGPGTRLTVL.

This chain joins TRBV28 and TRBJ1-2, with D possibly TRBD1 on 5 matching bases. CDR3 size: 13 residues. Germline V gives CDR1 MDHEN, CDR2 SYDVKM. Trimming left V 5 bases short and J 3 bases short, with 10 bases between. This CDR3 reads CASSLDTHYGYTF. In nucleotides, the CDR3 is TGTGCCAGCAGTCTGGACACGCACTATGGCTACACCTTC.

For the CDR3, the DNA is TGTGCCAGCCGAGGGGTAGGAGGCTACACCTTC. This gives the protein CASRGVGGYTF. The chain couples TRBV6-5 to TRBJ1-2; D possibly corresponds to TRBD1 (5 bases). CDR3 length equals 11 residues. Germline-derived CDR1 and CDR2 are MNHEY and SVGAGI. The germline V and J ends were trimmed by 8 bases and 8 bases, with 12 bases remaining between them.

V gene TRBV7-2 combines with J gene TRBJ1-2; D is uncertain. CDR3 size: 13 residues. Germline loops: CDR1 SGHTA, CDR2 FQGNSA. Trimming took 5 bases from V and 4 from J, leaving 11 bases between them. The chain's CDR3 is CASSTQILYGYTF. In DNA form, the CDR3 reads TGTGCCAGCAGCACTCAGATTCTCTATGGCTACACCTTC.